This T cell receptor beta chain was observed in a study of blood T cell repertoires in COVID-19. Study overall: Samples taken during acute and convalescent COVID-19 were collected in the United States, Italy and Spain. T cells, B-cell-depleted T cells, or PBMCs provided the cDNA or gDNA that served as material.

Under the authors' procedure: Scientists estimated how many nucleated cells there were by amplifying reference gene primers. The table came from immunoSEQ multiplex PCR; TCRdb's copy has only in-frame clones and leaves some out. The V and J calls and clone size are taken from that table; D and trimming were inferred from the DNA. The table shows roughly 87,000 clones, with more than 75% occurring only once. This clone was observed a few times. V gave up 3 bases and J gave up 4 bases; unmatched junction bases: 8. Germline CDR1 reads SGHDT; CDR2 reads YYEEEE. CDR3 length: 16 amino acids. The V call is TRBV5-6, the J call TRBJ1-1, with 11 bases identical to TRBD1. This sequence was found in a man aged 40-50 years with acute or convalescent COVID-19. Sequences were obtained from peripheral blood. This CDR3 is CASSSGTGGLGTEAFF. The CDR3 region has the DNA TGTGCCAGCAGCTCAGGGACAGGGGGGCTTGGCACTGAAGCTTTCTTT.